This T cell receptor beta chain was obtained from a study of T cells in Graves' hyperthyroidism and ophthalmopathy (dated by TCRdb to 2018 to 2020). Background for the entire study: Peripheral blood samples were taken at initial diagnosis, before any treatment was given. To identify TCR V-J signatures that set the groups apart, the researchers used a discovery cohort of 100 patients, made up of about 44 with Graves' ophthalmopathy and 57 with stable Graves' hyperthyroidism. Whether ophthalmopathy could be predicted prospectively was tested in an independent validation cohort made up of approximately 19 hyperthyroidism patients plus 17 patients who later progressed to ophthalmopathy. The paper describes TCR Vbeta CDR3 sequencing of roughly 130 peripheral blood samples, made up of about 40 ophthalmopathy patients, 70 to 75 hyperthyroidism patients and some 17 progressor patients. The approximately 98 discovery patients were randomly divided into training and test sets at a 7:3 ratio. Following sampling, methimazole starting at 30 mg daily was given to hyperthyroidism patients, and high-dose intravenous methylprednisolone was given to ophthalmopathy patients. The study also compared thyroid tissue and blood T-cell repertoires from five or six Graves' hyperthyroidism patients.

This clonotype was counted at least ten times. Its antigen is currently not known. Base qualities are not provided; no much larger clone lies one nucleotide away. In the ophthalmopathy patients, disease was moderately to severely active, with a Clinical Activity Score of 3 or more, a NOSPECS grade of 4 or more, and a duration of less than 3 months. Patients with uncontrolled infections, other autoimmune diseases, pregnancy or lactation were excluded. Clinical symptoms, serum thyroxine and TRAb, thyroid ultrasound, and orbital computed tomography formed the basis for the diagnoses. Ficoll-Paque density gradient centrifugation was used to isolate PBMCs from approximately 11 ml of fresh peripheral blood. Total RNA was extracted with Trizol reagent, and quality was checked on an Agilent 2100 Bioanalyzer. Summary of the overall study and its limitations: During validation, the model predicted progression to ophthalmopathy a median of around 6 months ahead of onset, with approximately 71% sensitivity and roughly 75% specificity. Sample size was not statistically predetermined, and investigators were not blinded to group allocation. Most expanded thyroid clonotypes (frequency above 0.001) were also detected in blood, suggesting blood repertoires may reflect thyroid immune responses. A model built on a 13 V-J signature distinguished ophthalmopathy from stable hyperthyroidism, reaching 85% to 90% sensitivity and about 81% specificity in cross-validation and 80%/75% in testing.

Trimmed from V: 6 bases; trimmed from J: 7 bases; junction bases lacking a gene match: 6. There are 16 amino acids in the CDR3, from cysteine to phenylalanine inclusive. Here the CDR3 DNA is all that survives: 48 bases in frame from base 1. The TCR beta CDR3 regions were amplified from RNA transcripts. A first-round RT-PCR of the TCR CDR3 used the HTBI primer set with the Qiagen OneStep RT-PCR kit. A second multiplex PCR round built the libraries, followed by size selection and purification. Paired-end sequencing of the libraries was performed with 100 bp reads on an Illumina HiSeq2000. As for the authors' bioinformatics: SOAPnuke was used to process the raw data, throwing out any read that contained adapters or uncalled bases, had a mean Phred below 15, or lacked an exact constant-primer or identifier match. COPE v1.2.5 was used to merge the high-quality paired reads, and each unique nucleotide sequence was defined as a clonotype. MiTCR v1.1 was used to align clonotypes to the IMGT TRBV, TRBD and TRBJ reference segments. The analysis was restricted to V-J combinations with a frequency above 0.0001, which together covered 99.2% of the repertoires. The TCS score was defined as the ratio of F50 (clonal expansion) to E x V (chaos), calculated using BLOSUM62-based TCRdist between CDR3 peptides within each V-J. Welch's t-statistics and random forest reduced just over 500 V-J features to roughly 13, which were used in a naive Bayes classifier (R e1071). In-frame beta chains were kept once TCRdb had trimmed the public reads at Q25 with fastp and called clones with MiXCR. Rows merge per CDR3 protein into single entries with the most common DNA and genes. The V and J calls come from TCRdb's annotation, not from the publication. The sample table holds over 400,000 distinct CDR3 sequences, of which under 25% were seen once. The ten largest clones capture around 54% of the sample.

This sequence originates from a woman aged 65 to 85 with Graves' ophthalmopathy. The sequenced sample consisted of blood. The chain employs TRBV12-3 or TRBV12-4 and TRBJ2-2; TRBD2 aligns with 15 central bases. The CDR3 region reads CASSREGLAGGGELFF. The DNA reads TGTGCCAGCAGCCGAGAGGGACTAGCGGGAGGCGGGGAGCTGTTTTTT.